This passage covers 19 T cell receptor beta chains from one sample sequenced in a study of T cells after yellow fever vaccination. One entry per CDR3 protein results from TCRdb running MiXCR on the 5' RACE reads. The sample yields about 340,000 distinct CDR3 sequences, 3% to 4.5% seen once. The starting material was PBMCs, obtained 5 days after the yellow fever booster vaccination. All receptors come from a man younger than 35 who received the YFV17D yellow fever vaccine.

This clonotype was counted only a few times. The V call is TRBV27, the J call TRBJ2-5, with 8 bases aligning to TRBD2. Trimming removed 5 bases from V and 5 bases from J; junction bases left unmatched: 7. Germline V gene data show CDR1 as MNHEY and CDR2 as SMNVEV (reference sequence). The CDR3 is 14 residues long. The CDR3 is CASSLGTRGETQYF. The CDR3 coding sequence is TGTGCCAGCAGTCTAGGGACTAGAGGGGAGACCCAGTACTTC.

This clonotype was recorded a few times. This CDR3 is CASTPGSSYSNQPQHF. CDR3 bases: TGTGCCAGCACCCCGGGAAGTAGCTATAGCAATCAGCCCCAGCATTTT. The chain has TRBV6-1 and TRBJ1-5; D gene uncertain. Germline-derived CDR1 and CDR2 are MNHNS and SASEGT. V was cut by 7 bases and J by 0 bases, with 16 bases left in between. There are 16 residues in the CDR3.

The genes are TRBV7-2 and TRBJ2-3, with 10 bases aligning to TRBD2. Germline CDR1 SGHTA, CDR2 FQGNSA. This CDR3 contains 19 residues. Trimming cost V 0 bases and J 2 bases; bases outside gene matches: 11. The CDR3 here is CASSLAAGGLAGDTDTQYF. The CDR3 bases are TGTGCCAGCAGCTTAGCAGCGGGGGGGCTAGCGGGGGACACAGATACGCAGTATTTT.

The sample holds a few counts of this clonotype. The rearrangement links TRBV7-2 to TRBJ2-7; D unclear. This CDR3 has 14 amino acids. Trimming pared 5 bases from V and 0 bases from J, leaving 11 bases between. CDR1 is SGHTA and CDR2 is FQGNSA in the germline V gene. CDR3 loop: CASSPLQSSYEQYF. The CDR3 coding sequence is TGTGCCAGCAGCCCTTTGCAAAGCTCCTACGAGCAGTACTTC.

This clonotype was seen only a few times. V usage is TRBV4-3 and J usage is TRBJ1-2; TRBD1 might be the D (6 bases). The CDR3 contains 14 residues. Trimming shortened V by 4 bases and J by 8 bases, and 17 bases separated the two germline ends. The germline gives CDR1 LGHNA, CDR2 YSLEER. CDR3 DNA: TGCGCCAGCAGCCCAGATCAGGGGAAGGCGGGCTACACCTTC. Translated, it gives CASSPDQGKAGYTF.

This clonotype has a count of ten or more. The chain is built from TRBV2 and TRBJ2-7; D may match TRBD1 or TRBD2 (5 bases each). The V gene's germline CDR1 is SNHLY and CDR2 FYNNEI. The CDR3 covers 15 residues. V was pared by 6 bases and J by 0 bases, with 15 bases between. CDR3 sequence reads: CASREAGFSSYEQYV. CDR3 in DNA: TGTGCCAGCAGGGAGGCAGGGTTCAGCTCCTACGAGCAGTACGTC.

The rearrangement links TRBV9 to TRBJ1-1, with 8 positions matching TRBD1. The CDR3 runs to 15 residues. The ends lost 0 bases at V and 2 bases at J; junction bases unmatched: 3. Germline V CDR1 and CDR2: SGDLS, YYNGEE. CDR3 region: CASSVGQGFNTEAFF. The CDR3 DNA reads as TGTGCCAGCAGCGTAGGACAGGGGTTCAACACTGAAGCTTTCTTT. The whole variable domain, remainder taken from reference TRBV9 and TRBJ1-1, is DSGVTQTPKHLITATGQRVTLRCSPRSGDLSVYWYQQSLDQGLQFLIQYYNGEERAKGNILERFSAQQFPDLHSELNLSSLELGDSALYFCASSVGQGFNTEAFFGQGTRLTVV.

This clonotype was observed a handful of times. The V call is TRBV4-3, the J call TRBJ2-3; D is possibly TRBD2 (5 bases). The ends were cut back, 3 bases at V and 4 bases at J, with 17 bases in the middle. The CDR3 covers 16 residues. Germline V lookup: CDR1 LGHNA, CDR2 YSLEER. The CDR3 protein is CASSQAGQWRADTQYF. The CDR3 DNA reads TGCGCCAGCAGCCAGGCAGGTCAATGGCGGGCAGATACGCAGTATTTT.

This clonotype has ten or more counts. This chain joins TRBV7-3 and TRBJ1-1; TRBD1 matches at 8 bases. V shed 4 bases and J 4 bases; nucleotides not matched to a gene: 14. The CDR3 sequence is 17 residues long. The V gene's germline CDR1 is SGHTA and CDR2 FQGTGA. The CDR3 loop reads CASSSAPYRGRGTEAFF. CDR3 DNA sequence: TGTGCCAGCAGCTCTGCACCTTACAGGGGGAGAGGCACTGAAGCTTTCTTT.

This clonotype was counted at least ten times. This rearrangement joins TRBV5-1 to TRBJ1-6; D is unclear. V lost 4 bases to trimming and J lost 14 bases, with 16 bases between them. The CDR3 has 13 residues. Germline V lookup: CDR1 SGHRS, CDR2 YFSETQ. The CDR3 nucleotides are TGCGCCAGCAGCCCGATCACCGGGAGGGCCCTCCACTTT. This translates into CASSPITGRALHF.

CDR3 protein: CASSLARDSHYEQYF. The CDR3 nucleotides read TGTGCCAGCAGCTTAGCCCGGGACAGCCACTACGAGCAGTACTTC. The chain combines TRBV7-6 with TRBJ2-7, with TRBD1 matching over 7 bases. The germline CDR1 and CDR2 sequences are SGHVS and FNYEAQ. The V segment lost 0 bases and the J segment 3 bases; nucleotides outside the gene matches: 5. This CDR3 has 15 residues.

CDR3 nucleotides: TGCGCCAGCAGCCAAGATCATGGCGGCCCTGGGGAGACCCAGTACTTC. This sequence encodes CASSQDHGGPGETQYF. The gene calls are TRBV4-1 and TRBJ2-5; D is unclear. The germline V gene has CDR1 MGHRA and CDR2 YSYEKL. V gave up 0 bases and J gave up 5 bases, with 16 bases separating them. The CDR3 has 16 amino acids.

This clonotype was recorded at least ten times. The chain uses TRBV11-2 and TRBJ1-2; 7 bases line up with TRBD1. The junction had 4 bases not matched to a gene; V was cut back by 4 bases and J by 5 bases. CDR1 is SGHAT, CDR2 FQNNGV, per germline. CDR3 length equals 13 residues. The DNA for the CDR3 is TGTGCCAGCAGCTCCGGACAGGATTATGGCTACACCTTC. It translates to CASSSGQDYGYTF.

A few counts support this clonotype. This chain links TRBV10-3 with TRBJ1-5; weak D call: TRBD1 (6 bases). CDR1 ENHRY and CDR2 SYGVKD come from the germline V gene. This CDR3 region has 14 residues. The V end lost 6 bases, the J end lost 6 bases, and 15 bases lay between the germline ends. The CDR3 coding sequence is TGTGCCATCAGCCCCGTTGGGGGCAGTCAGCCCCAGCATTTT. As protein: CAISPVGGSQPQHF.

The table lists this clonotype with a few counts. V and J are TRBV7-6 and TRBJ2-6; D perhaps matches TRBD2 (6 bases). V lost 3 bases and J lost 3, with 21 bases in between. Germline CDR1 SGHVS, CDR2 FNYEAQ. The length of the CDR3 is 19 residues. The CDR3 DNA reads as TGTGCCAGCAGCTTCTCCTGGGGACTCAGCTCGAGTGGGGCCAACGTCCTGACTTTC. Translation gives CASSFSWGLSSSGANVLTF.

This chain uses TRBV7-8 with TRBJ2-1; D is possibly TRBD2 (7 bases). Germline CDR1 reads SGHVS; CDR2 reads FQNEAQ. The CDR3 totals 14 residues. Trimming took off 8 bases at V and 5 bases at J, with 16 bases between the two ends. CDR3 in amino acids: CASGLTGGDNEQFF. The CDR3 bases are TGTGCCAGCGGTCTGACGGGGGGCGACAATGAGCAGTTCTTC.

The chain recombines TRBV7-9 with TRBJ2-2; D not certain. The CDR3 has 10 amino acids. Looked up from germline, CDR1 is SEHNR and CDR2 is FQNEAQ (reference sequence). V was clipped by 10 bases and J by 4 bases, with 4 bases between them. The CDR3 is CAIRTGELFF. Written as DNA, the CDR3 is TGTGCCATCCGCACCGGGGAGCTGTTTTTT.

This clonotype has more than one count but fewer than ten. The CDR3 DNA sequence: TGCGCCAGCAGCCGCGGTGGGGTAAATGAAAAACTGTTTTTT. Translated: CASSRGGVNEKLFF. The chain has TRBV4-1 and TRBJ1-4; D unresolved. Per germline, CDR1 MGHRA and CDR2 YSYEKL. The ends were cut back, 4 bases at V and 5 bases at J, with 11 bases in the middle. The CDR3 extends over 14 amino acids.

The rearrangement links TRBV6-5 to TRBJ2-7, with TRBD1 matching over 7 bases. Germline V gene sequence: CDR1 MNHEY, CDR2 SVGAGI. Unmatched junction bases numbered 6, after V lost 6 bases and J lost 7 bases. The length of the CDR3 is 12 residues. The CDR3 loop is CASSDVTGEQYV. For the CDR3, the DNA is TGTGCCAGCAGCGACGTGACAGGGGAGCAGTACGTC.